The 13 T cell receptor beta chains below all came from one sample that was sequenced in a study of blood T cell repertoires in COVID-19. Measured with immunoSEQ multiplex PCR; TCRdb has only the in-frame clones, and not every one. The repertoire holds approximately 140,000 clones, with 70% to 90% as singletons. Sample: peripheral blood. The source is a man aged 65-85 years with active COVID-19.

The rearrangement joins TRBV28 to TRBJ2-7; 11 positions agree with TRBD2. The CDR3 is 13 amino acids. Germline lookup yields CDR1 MDHEN and CDR2 SYDVKM. With 8 bases clipped from V and 3 bases from J, the junction kept 3 bases outside the gene matches. The CDR3 coding sequence is TGTGCCAGCCGAGGGACTAGCGGCTACGAGCAGTACTTC. It codes for CASRGTSGYEQYF.

The chain joins TRBV7-9 to TRBJ2-1; TRBD1 matches 7 bases. There are 15 residues in the CDR3. Unmatched junction bases numbered 13, after V lost 5 bases and J lost 9 bases. In germline, CDR1 is SEHNR, CDR2 FQNEAQ (reference sequence). The CDR3 reads CASSARQGGGPEQFF. The CDR3, as DNA: TGTGCCAGCAGCGCGCGACAGGGTGGGGGCCCTGAGCAGTTCTTC.

The genes are TRBV28 and TRBJ2-5; a possible D gene is TRBD2 (6 bases). Trimming stripped 6 bases from V and 4 bases from J, with 15 bases between. CDR3 length equals 14 residues. Germline V CDR1 and CDR2: MDHEN, SYDVKM. The CDR3 nucleotides are TGTGCCAGCAGATTTCTCGGGGGTAGAGAGACCCAGTACTTC. Protein sequence: CASRFLGGRETQYF.

The CDR3 DNA reads as TGTGCCAGCAGTTTGCCCCAGGGAAATCAGCCCCAGCATTTT. Its protein is CASSLPQGNQPQHF. V and J are TRBV28 and TRBJ1-5, with D perhaps TRBD1 (5 bases). CDR3 length: 14 amino acids. The V end lost 3 bases, the J end lost 4 bases, and 10 bases lay between the germline ends. Germline CDR1 is MDHEN and CDR2 is SYDVKM.

V gene TRBV7-9 combines with J gene TRBJ2-1; TRBD2 matches at 9 bases. CDR3 length equals 16 residues. V was clipped by 5 bases and J by 3 bases; unmatched bases: 8. The V gene's germline CDR1 is SEHNR and CDR2 FQNEAQ (reference sequence). CDR3 sequence: CASSRRSGSGYNEQFF. The CDR3 nucleotides are TGTGCCAGCAGCCGCCGTAGCGGGAGTGGCTACAATGAGCAGTTCTTC.

CDR3 region: CASSWGTPLSSYNEQFF. The CDR3 region has the DNA TGTGCCAGCAGCTGGGGGACTCCGCTAAGCTCCTACAATGAGCAGTTCTTC. The chain uses TRBV5-4 and TRBJ2-1; a possible D gene is TRBD2 (6 bases). Germline V CDR1 and CDR2: SGHNT, YYREEE (reference sequence). The CDR3 loop spans 17 amino acids. Trimming pared 3 bases from V and 0 bases from J, leaving 16 bases between.

The gene calls are TRBV29-1 and TRBJ2-1; 8 bases are shared with TRBD2. The CDR3 loop spans 11 amino acids. Germline values: CDR1 SQVTM, CDR2 ANQGSEA. V lost 2 bases, J lost 12 bases, and 3 bases stayed unmatched. The CDR3 DNA follows: TGCAGCGTTGAATGGGCGGGAGGGCAGTTCTTC. This translates into CSVEWAGGQFF.

The CDR3 here is CASRRRDRGLDTIYF. In nucleotides, the CDR3 is TGTGCCAGCAGGCGGCGGGACAGGGGGCTGGACACCATATATTTT. The genes are TRBV28 and TRBJ1-3; TRBD1 agrees at 12 bases. This CDR3 comprises 15 residues. Germline-derived CDR1 and CDR2 are MDHEN and SYDVKM. With V trimmed by 6 bases and J by 8 bases, 8 bases remained unmatched.

The chain is built from TRBV11-2 and TRBJ2-7; 7 bases are shared with TRBD2. V lost 1 base to trimming and J lost 13 bases; unmatched junction nucleotides: 7. The CDR3 has 12 amino acids. Germline assignment: CDR1 SGHAT and CDR2 FQNNGV. CDR3 in amino acids: CASSLGTREEYF. The CDR3 region has the DNA TGTGCCAGCAGCTTAGGAACCCGGGAGGAATACTTC. Drawing the rest from reference TRBV11-2 and TRBJ2-7, the complete variable domain is EAGVAQSPRYKIIEKRQSVAFWCNPISGHATLYWYQQILGQGPKLLIQFQNNGVVDDSQLPKDRFSAERLKGVDSTLKIQPAKLEDSAVYLCASSLGTREEYFGPGTRLTVT.

This sequence joins TRBV28 and TRBJ1-1; no clear D. V lost 6 bases to trimming and J lost 1 base, with 15 bases between them. The CDR3 consists of 15 residues. Germline V gives CDR1 MDHEN, CDR2 SYDVKM. CDR3 amino acids: CASSDGVSANTEAFF. The DNA of the CDR3 is TGTGCCAGCAGCGATGGGGTTAGCGCGAACACTGAAGCTTTCTTT.

The chain has TRBV9 and TRBJ1-1; D perhaps matches TRBD1 (6 bases). There are 14 residues in the CDR3. CDR1 is SGDLS and CDR2 is YYNGEE in the germline V gene. V lost 1 base and J 0 bases, leaving 7 bases between the germline ends. CDR3 sequence (DNA): TGTGCCAGCAGCGTACAGGGGATGAACACTGAAGCTTTCTTT. As protein: CASSVQGMNTEAFF.

This chain joins TRBV24-1 and TRBJ1-5; D perhaps matches TRBD1 (5 bases). The CDR3 consists of 16 residues. From germline, CDR1 is KGHDR and CDR2 SFDVKD. V was clipped by 4 bases and J by 2 bases, with 14 bases between them. The CDR3 DNA reads TGTGCCACCAGTGAGCCCATGGGGGGTTGCAATCAGCCCCAGCATTTT. The encoded protein is CATSEPMGGCNQPQHF.

V usage is TRBV5-6 and J usage is TRBJ2-7; D is uncertain. Germline values: CDR1 SGHDT, CDR2 YYEEEE. V was trimmed by 2 bases and J by 2 bases, leaving 11 bases between them. CDR3 length: 14 amino acids. CDR3 protein: CASSFVWSTYEQYF. CDR3 sequence (DNA): TGTGCCAGCAGCTTCGTGTGGAGCACCTACGAGCAGTACTTC.